One and the same sample provided the 10 T cell receptor beta chains below, sequenced in a study of blood T cell repertoires in COVID-19. Clones were read by immunoSEQ multiplex PCR, and TCRdb kept only the in-frame ones, dropping some. The sample gives fewer than 70,000 clones, roughly 88% of which show up once; around 5.9% is in the top ten. Sequences were obtained from peripheral blood. All receptors come from a woman in her fifties or sixties with acute or convalescent COVID-19.

This clone occurred a few times. This chain links TRBV5-6 with TRBJ1-1, with 9 nucleotides matching TRBD1. CDR1 is SGHDT and CDR2 is YYEEEE in the germline V gene. V lost 0 bases and J lost 4; bases outside the gene matches: 4. The CDR3 is made up of 15 amino acids. CDR3 amino acids: CASSLGTGVSTEAFF. CDR3 coding DNA: TGTGCCAGCAGCTTGGGGACAGGGGTAAGCACTGAAGCTTTCTTT.

This CDR3 reads CASSLEQAPGYTF. CDR3 coding DNA: TGTGCCAGCAGCTTAGAACAGGCCCCTGGCTACACCTTC. The chain couples TRBV7-9 to TRBJ1-2; perhaps TRBD1 as D (5 bases). CDR1 and CDR2 from the germline V gene are SEHNR and FQNEAQ (reference sequence). The CDR3 is 13 residues long. V lost 1 base and J 7 bases, leaving 10 bases between the germline ends.

The chain employs TRBV7-9 and TRBJ1-3; D is possibly TRBD1 (6 bases). The CDR3 sequence is 15 residues long. In germline, CDR1 is SEHNR, CDR2 FQNEAQ (reference sequence). Trimming removed 2 bases from V and 2 bases from J, with 10 bases in between. This CDR3 reads CASSLQAGAGNTIYF. As DNA, the CDR3 is TGTGCCAGCAGCTTACAGGCAGGGGCTGGAAACACCATATATTTT.

The sample holds a few counts of this clone. In the same sample, other DNA sequences code for this CDR3. The chain couples TRBV29-1 to TRBJ1-1; D gene uncertain. Germline V gene lookup returns CDR1 SQVTM and CDR2 ANQGSEA. The CDR3 totals 13 residues. The V end was cut by 1 base, the J end by 2 bases, with 8 bases between. CDR3 nucleotide sequence: TGCAGCGTTGAAGGACAAGCAAACACTGAAGCTTTCTTT. Its translation is CSVEGQANTEAFF.

This clone occurred once. This chain joins TRBV27 and TRBJ1-2; 12 bases line up with TRBD1. Per the germline V gene, CDR1 is MNHEY and CDR2 is SMNVEV (reference sequence). The V gene end was trimmed by 6 bases and the J gene end by 8 bases; junction bases not matched to a gene: 19. This CDR3 has 18 amino acids. CDR3 DNA sequence: TGTGCCAGCAGCCCACTAGAACGACCGGGACAGGGGGCAGGCGGCTACACCTTC. This codes for CASSPLERPGQGAGGYTF.

This chain uses TRBV29-1 with TRBJ1-2; D might be TRBD1 (6 bases). V shed 1 base and J shed 5 bases, with 17 bases lying between them. Germline V gene sequence: CDR1 SQVTM, CDR2 ANQGSEA. The CDR3 covers 15 residues. The CDR3 loop reads CSVEGEKMDRYGYTF. The DNA for the CDR3 is TGCAGCGTTGAAGGCGAGAAAATGGACAGATATGGCTACACCTTC.

This clone has only one observation. The V and J genes are TRBV15 and TRBJ1-2, with TRBD1 identical over 11 bases. The germline V gene has CDR1 LNHNV and CDR2 YYDKDF (reference sequence). This CDR3 region has 16 residues. V lost 0 bases, J lost 8 bases, and 8 bases stayed unmatched. The CDR3 region has the DNA TGTGCCACCAGCAGAGATCCGGGACAGGGGGGGTTCGGCTACACCTTC. It is translated as CATSRDPGQGGFGYTF. Full variable domain (outside the CDR3, taken from reference TRBV15 and TRBJ1-2): DAMVIQNPRYQVTQFGKPVTLSCSQTLNHNVMYWYQQKSSQAPKLLFHYYDKDFNNEADTPDNFQSRRPNTSFCFLDIRSPGLGDTAMYLCATSRDPGQGGFGYTFGSGTRLTVV.

The chain is built from TRBV10-3 and TRBJ1-4; D is possibly TRBD1 (5 bases). Germline V gives CDR1 ENHRY, CDR2 SYGVKD. V was pared by 3 bases and J by 1 base, with 9 bases between. The CDR3 is made up of 15 amino acids. In DNA, the CDR3 is TGTGCCATCAGTGACAATAGGGGAACTAATGAAAAACTGTTTTTT. Translation gives CAISDNRGTNEKLFF.

The sample holds one count of this clone. The chain uses TRBV7-2 and TRBJ1-6, with 7 bases lining up with TRBD1. Per germline, CDR1 SGHTA and CDR2 FQGNSA. With 7 bases clipped from V and 9 bases from J, the junction kept 15 bases outside the gene matches. The CDR3 is 16 residues long. The CDR3 DNA reads TGTGCCAGCAACGCCGGGACAGCCAATCGTGGTTCACCCCTCCACTTT. Amino acid sequence: CASNAGTANRGSPLHF.

This clone was seen a few times. V is TRBV9 and J is TRBJ2-2, with D maybe TRBD2 (5 bases). The length of the CDR3 is 15 residues. The V and J ends lost 4 bases and 6 bases respectively, with 16 bases between them. Germline V gene lookup returns CDR1 SGDLS and CDR2 YYNGEE. The CDR3 region is CASSLLPDLSGELFF. DNA of the CDR3: TGTGCCAGCAGCCTACTCCCGGACTTGTCCGGGGAGCTGTTTTTT.